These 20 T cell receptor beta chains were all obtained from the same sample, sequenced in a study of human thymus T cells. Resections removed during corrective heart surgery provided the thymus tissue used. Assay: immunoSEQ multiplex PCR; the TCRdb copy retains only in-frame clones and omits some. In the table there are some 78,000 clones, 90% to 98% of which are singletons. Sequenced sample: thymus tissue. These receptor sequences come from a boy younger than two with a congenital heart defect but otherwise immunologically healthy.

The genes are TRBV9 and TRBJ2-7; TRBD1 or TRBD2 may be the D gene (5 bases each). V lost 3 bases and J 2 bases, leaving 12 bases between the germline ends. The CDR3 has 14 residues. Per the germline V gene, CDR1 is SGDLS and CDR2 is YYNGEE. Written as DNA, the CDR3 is TGTGCCAGCAGCGCTGGGGACCTGCCCTACGAGCAGTACTTC. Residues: CASSAGDLPYEQYF.

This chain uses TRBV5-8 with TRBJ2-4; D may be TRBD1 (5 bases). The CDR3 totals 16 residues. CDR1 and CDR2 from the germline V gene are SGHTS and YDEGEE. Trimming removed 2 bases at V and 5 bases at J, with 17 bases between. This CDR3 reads CASSLRGLLHQNIQYF. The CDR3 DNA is TGTGCCAGCAGCTTAAGGGGCCTACTTCATCAAAACATTCAGTACTTC.

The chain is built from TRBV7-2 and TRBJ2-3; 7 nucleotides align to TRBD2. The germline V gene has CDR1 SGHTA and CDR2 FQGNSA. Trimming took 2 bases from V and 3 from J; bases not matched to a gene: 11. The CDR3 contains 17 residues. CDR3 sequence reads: CASSLLVPGGGTDTQYF. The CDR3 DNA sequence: TGTGCCAGCAGCTTATTAGTTCCGGGGGGAGGGACAGATACGCAGTATTTT.

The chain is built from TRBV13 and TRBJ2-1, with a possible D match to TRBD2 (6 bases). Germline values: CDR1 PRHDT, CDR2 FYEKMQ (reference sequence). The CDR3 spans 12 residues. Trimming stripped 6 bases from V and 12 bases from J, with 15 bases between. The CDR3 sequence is CASSADTGRQFF. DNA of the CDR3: TGTGCCAGCAGTGCAGATACCGGGAGGCAGTTCTTC. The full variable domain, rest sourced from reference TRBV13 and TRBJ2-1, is AAGVIQSPRHLIKEKRETATLKCYPIPRHDTVYWYQQGPGQDPQFLISFYEKMQSDKGSIPDRFSAQQFSDYHSELNMSSLELGDSALYFCASSADTGRQFFGPGTRLTVL.

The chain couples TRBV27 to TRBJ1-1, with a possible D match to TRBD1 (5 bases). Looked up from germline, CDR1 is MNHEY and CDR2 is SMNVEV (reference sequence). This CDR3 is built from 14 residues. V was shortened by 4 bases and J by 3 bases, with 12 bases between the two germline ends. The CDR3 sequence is CASSSQEGDTEAFF. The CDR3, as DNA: TGTGCCAGCAGTTCACAGGAGGGAGACACTGAAGCTTTCTTT.

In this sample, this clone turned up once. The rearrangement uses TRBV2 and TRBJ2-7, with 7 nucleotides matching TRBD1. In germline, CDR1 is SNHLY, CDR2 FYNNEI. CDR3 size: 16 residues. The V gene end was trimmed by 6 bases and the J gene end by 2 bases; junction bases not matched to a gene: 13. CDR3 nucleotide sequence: TGTGCCAGCAGCCCGCTACAGGGGCCTCCAACCTACGAGCAGTACTTC. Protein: CASSPLQGPPTYEQYF.

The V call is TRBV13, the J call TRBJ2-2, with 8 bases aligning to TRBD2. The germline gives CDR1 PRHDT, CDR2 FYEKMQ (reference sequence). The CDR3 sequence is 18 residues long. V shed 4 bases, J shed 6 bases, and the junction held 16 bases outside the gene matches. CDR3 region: CASSYLRGDSGPPGELFF. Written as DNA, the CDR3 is TGTGCCAGCAGCTACCTGCGGGGGGATTCCGGCCCCCCCGGGGAGCTGTTTTTT.

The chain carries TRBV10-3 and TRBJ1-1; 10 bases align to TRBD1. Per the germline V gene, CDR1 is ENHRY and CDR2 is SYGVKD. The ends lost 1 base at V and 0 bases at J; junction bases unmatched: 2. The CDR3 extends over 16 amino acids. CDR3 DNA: TGTGCCATCAGTGAGTGGGACAGGGGCATGAACACTGAAGCTTTCTTT. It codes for CAISEWDRGMNTEAFF.

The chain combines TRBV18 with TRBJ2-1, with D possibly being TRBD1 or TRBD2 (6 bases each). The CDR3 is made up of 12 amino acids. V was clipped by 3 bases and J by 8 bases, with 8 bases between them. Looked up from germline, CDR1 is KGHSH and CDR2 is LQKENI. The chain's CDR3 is CASSPGGHEQFF. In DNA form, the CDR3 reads TGTGCCAGCTCACCGGGGGGCCATGAGCAGTTCTTC.

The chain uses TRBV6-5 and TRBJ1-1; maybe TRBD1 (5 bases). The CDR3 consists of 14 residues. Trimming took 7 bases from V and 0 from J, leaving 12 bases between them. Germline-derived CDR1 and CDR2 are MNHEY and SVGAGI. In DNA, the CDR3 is TGTGCCAGCACCCATCGGGGGTTGAACACTGAAGCTTTCTTT. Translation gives CASTHRGLNTEAFF.

The CDR3 reads CASRGQGVQFF. CDR3 sequence (DNA): TGTGCCAGCAGAGGACAGGGGGTCCAGTTCTTC. V is TRBV2 and J is TRBJ2-1, with 10 nucleotides matching TRBD1. CDR3 length: 11 residues. Germline V gene data show CDR1 as SNHLY and CDR2 as FYNNEI. Trimming cost V 6 bases and J 13 bases; bases outside gene matches: 3. The complete variable domain, with remaining parts taken from reference TRBV2 and TRBJ2-1, reads EPEVTQTPSHQVTQMGQEVILRCVPISNHLYFYWYRQILGQKVEFLVSFYNNEISEKSEIFDDQFSVERPDGSNFTLKIRSTKLEDSAMYFCASRGQGVQFFGPGTRLTVL.

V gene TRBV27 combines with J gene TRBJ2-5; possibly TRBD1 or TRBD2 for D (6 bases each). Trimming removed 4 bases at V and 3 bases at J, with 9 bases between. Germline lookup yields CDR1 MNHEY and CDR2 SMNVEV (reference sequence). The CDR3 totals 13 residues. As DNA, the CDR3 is TGTGCCAGCAGTTGGAGGGGGAAAGAGACCCAGTACTTC. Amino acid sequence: CASSWRGKETQYF.

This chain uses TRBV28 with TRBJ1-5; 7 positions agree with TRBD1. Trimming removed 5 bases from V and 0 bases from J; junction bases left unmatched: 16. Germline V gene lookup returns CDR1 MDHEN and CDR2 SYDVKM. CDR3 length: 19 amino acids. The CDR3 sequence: CASSQETGTARYSNQPQHF. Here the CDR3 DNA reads TGTGCCAGCAGTCAAGAGACCGGGACAGCTCGTTATAGCAATCAGCCCCAGCATTTT. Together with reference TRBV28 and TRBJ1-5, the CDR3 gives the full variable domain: DVKVTQSSRYLVKRTGEKVFLECVQDMDHENMFWYRQDPGLGLRLIYFSYDVKMKEKGDIPEGYSVSREKKERFSLILESASTNQTSMYLCASSQETGTARYSNQPQHFGDGTRLSIL.

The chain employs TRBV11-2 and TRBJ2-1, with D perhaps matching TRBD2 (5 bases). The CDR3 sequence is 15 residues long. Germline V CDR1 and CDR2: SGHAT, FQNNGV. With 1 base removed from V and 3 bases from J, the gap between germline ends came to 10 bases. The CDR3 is CASSLGLSVYNEQFF. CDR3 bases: TGTGCCAGCAGCTTAGGACTAAGCGTCTACAATGAGCAGTTCTTC. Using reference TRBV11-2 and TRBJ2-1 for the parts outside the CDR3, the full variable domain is EAGVAQSPRYKIIEKRQSVAFWCNPISGHATLYWYQQILGQGPKLLIQFQNNGVVDDSQLPKDRFSAERLKGVDSTLKIQPAKLEDSAVYLCASSLGLSVYNEQFFGPGTRLTVL.

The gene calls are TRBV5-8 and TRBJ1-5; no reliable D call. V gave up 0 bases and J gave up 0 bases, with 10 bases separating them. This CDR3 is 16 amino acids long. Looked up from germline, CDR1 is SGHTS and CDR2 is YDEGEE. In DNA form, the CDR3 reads TGTGCCAGCAGCTTGGTAGGCGGGTATAGCAATCAGCCCCAGCATTTT. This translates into CASSLVGGYSNQPQHF.

The CDR3 sequence: CASSQRTVLHGGDTQYF. The CDR3 DNA is TGTGCCAGCAGCCAAAGGACAGTTCTTCATGGGGGAGATACGCAGTATTTT. The chain has TRBV7-2 and TRBJ2-3; D is possibly TRBD1 (6 bases). Between the trimmed V and J ends, which lost 5 bases and 5 bases, there was a span of 23 bases. The germline V gene encodes CDR1 SGHTA and CDR2 FQGNSA. The length of the CDR3 is 17 residues.

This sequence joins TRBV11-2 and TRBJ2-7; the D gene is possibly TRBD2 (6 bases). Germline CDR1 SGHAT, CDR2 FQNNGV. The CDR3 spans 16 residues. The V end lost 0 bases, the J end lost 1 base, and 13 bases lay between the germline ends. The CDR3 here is CASSLDRRAGSYEQYF. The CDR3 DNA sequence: TGTGCCAGCAGCTTAGATCGTCGGGCGGGGTCCTACGAGCAGTACTTC.

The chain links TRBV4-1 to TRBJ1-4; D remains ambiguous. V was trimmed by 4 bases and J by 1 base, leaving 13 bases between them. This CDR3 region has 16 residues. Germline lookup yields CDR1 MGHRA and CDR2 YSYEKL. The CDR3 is CASSPSRTRTNEKLFF. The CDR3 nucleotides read TGCGCCAGCAGCCCCTCTAGGACGCGAACTAATGAAAAACTGTTTTTT.

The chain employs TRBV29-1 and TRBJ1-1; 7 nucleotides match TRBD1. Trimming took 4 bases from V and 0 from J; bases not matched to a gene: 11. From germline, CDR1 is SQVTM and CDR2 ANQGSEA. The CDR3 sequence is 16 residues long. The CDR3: CSVAHRGGTMNTEAFF. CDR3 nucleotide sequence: TGCAGCGTTGCCCACAGGGGAGGAACCATGAACACTGAAGCTTTCTTT.

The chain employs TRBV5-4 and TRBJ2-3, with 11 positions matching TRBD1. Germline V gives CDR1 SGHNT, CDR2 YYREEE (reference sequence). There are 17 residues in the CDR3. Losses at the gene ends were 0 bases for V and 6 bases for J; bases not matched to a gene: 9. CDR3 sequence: CASSLVGTGGNRDTQYF. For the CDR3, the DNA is TGTGCCAGCAGCTTGGTAGGGACAGGGGGAAATCGGGATACGCAGTATTTT.